The present entry profiles one T cell receptor (beta chain) with its context. Its antigen is undetermined. These data belong to a study of CD8 T cells in Susac syndrome. Study-level findings and limits: It was acknowledged by the study that relatively few individuals were included in its TCR sequencing and HLA analysis.

The authors reverse transcribed roughly 0.45 to 1 ug RNA with random hexamers. Across 54 Vbeta and 13 Jbeta, TCR beta CDR3 was amplified with immunoSEQ multiplex PCR. TCRdb reanalysed the immunoSEQ multiplex PCR reads using MiXCR and keeps one entry per CDR3 protein. The repertoire has roughly 200,000 distinct CDR3 sequences, approximately 94% of them found once; the top ten carry approximately 0.1%. Germline V gene data show CDR1 as PRHDT and CDR2 as FYEKMQ (reference sequence). CDR3 size: 17 residues. V gave up 2 bases and J gave up 2 bases, with 17 bases separating them. The authors carried out high-throughput sequencing of TCR beta. They applied it to CD8+ and CD4+ T cells obtained from blood. Negative isolation yielded CD8+ and CD4+ T cells; FACS enriched TEMRA cells.

The sample consisted of CD4+ T cells from PBMCs. The V call is TRBV13, the J call TRBJ2-3; D possibly corresponds to TRBD2 (5 bases). The clonotype comes from a human donor with multiple sclerosis. CDR3 bases: TGTGCCAGCAGCTTATTGAGAGAGGGTTTAATCACAGATACGCAGTATTTT. Protein: CASSLLREGLITDTQYF.